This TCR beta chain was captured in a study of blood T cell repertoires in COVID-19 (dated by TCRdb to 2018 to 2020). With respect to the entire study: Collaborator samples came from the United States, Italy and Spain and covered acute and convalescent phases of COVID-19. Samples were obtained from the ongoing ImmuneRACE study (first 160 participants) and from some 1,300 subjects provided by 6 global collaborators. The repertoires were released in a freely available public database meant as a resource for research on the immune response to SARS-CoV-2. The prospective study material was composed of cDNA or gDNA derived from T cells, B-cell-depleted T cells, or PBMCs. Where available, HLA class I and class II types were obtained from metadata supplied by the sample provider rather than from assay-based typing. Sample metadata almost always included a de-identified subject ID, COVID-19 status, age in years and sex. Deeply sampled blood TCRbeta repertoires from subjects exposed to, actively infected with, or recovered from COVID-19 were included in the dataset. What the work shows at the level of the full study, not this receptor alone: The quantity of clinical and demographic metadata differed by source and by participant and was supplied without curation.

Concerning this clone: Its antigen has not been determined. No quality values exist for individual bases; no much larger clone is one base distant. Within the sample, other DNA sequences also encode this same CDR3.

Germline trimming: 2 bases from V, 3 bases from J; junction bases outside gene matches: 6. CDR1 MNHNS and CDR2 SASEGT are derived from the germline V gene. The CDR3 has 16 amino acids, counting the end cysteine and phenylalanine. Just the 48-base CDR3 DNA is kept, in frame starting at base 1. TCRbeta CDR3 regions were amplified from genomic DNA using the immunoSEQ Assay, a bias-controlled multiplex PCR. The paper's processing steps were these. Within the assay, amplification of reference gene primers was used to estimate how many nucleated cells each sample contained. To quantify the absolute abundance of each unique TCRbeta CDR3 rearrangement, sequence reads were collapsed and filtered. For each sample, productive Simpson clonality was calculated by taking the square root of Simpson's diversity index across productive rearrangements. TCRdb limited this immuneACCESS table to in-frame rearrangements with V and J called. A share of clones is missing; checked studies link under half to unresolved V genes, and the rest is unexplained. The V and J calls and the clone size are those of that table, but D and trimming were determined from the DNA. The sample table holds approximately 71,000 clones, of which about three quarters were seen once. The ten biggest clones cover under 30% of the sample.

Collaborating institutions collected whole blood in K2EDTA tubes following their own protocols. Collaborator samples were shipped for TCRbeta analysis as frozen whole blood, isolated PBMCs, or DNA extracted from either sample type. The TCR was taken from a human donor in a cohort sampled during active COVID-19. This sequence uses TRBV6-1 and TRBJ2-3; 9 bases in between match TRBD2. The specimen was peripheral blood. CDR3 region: CASSESLAGGTDTQYF. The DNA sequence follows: TGTGCCAGCAGTGAAAGTCTTGCGGGGGGGACAGATACGCAGTATTTT.